The next 8 T cell receptor beta chains were all read from a single sample in a study of OX40 agonist ivuxolimab in advanced cancers. Libraries were prepared by immunoSEQ multiplex PCR; TCRdb keeps only in-frame clonotypes and omits some of them. The table lists about 45,000 clones, roughly 88% of them singletons. The sequences come from CD4+ or CD8+ T cells sorted from blood, collected in a trial of the OX40 agonist ivuxolimab. Receptor source: an adult with an advanced solid tumor such as melanoma, head and neck, liver or kidney cancer.

The rearrangement links TRBV5-4 to TRBJ2-7; possible D gene TRBD2, 5 bases. The CDR3 length is 13 residues. Looked up from germline, CDR1 is SGHNT and CDR2 is YYREEE (reference sequence). The germline V and J ends were trimmed by 2 bases and 5 bases, with 11 bases remaining between them. The CDR3 coding sequence is TGTGCCAGCAGCTTATCGCCTAGCCACGAGCAGTACTTC. Its translation: CASSLSPSHEQYF.

This clone was seen once. This chain uses TRBV5-6 with TRBJ2-1; the D gene is possibly TRBD2 (5 bases). The V end lost 0 bases, the J end lost 8 bases, and 12 bases lay between the germline ends. CDR1 and CDR2 from the germline V gene are SGHDT and YYEEEE. The CDR3 consists of 14 residues. CDR3 amino acids: CASSLGLASHEQFF. CDR3 nucleotide sequence: TGTGCCAGCAGCTTGGGGCTAGCTTCCCATGAGCAGTTCTTC. The entire variable domain, with the rest obtained from reference TRBV5-6 and TRBJ2-1, is as follows: DAGVTQSPTHLIKTRGQQVTLRCSPKSGHDTVSWYQQALGQGPQFIFQYYEEEERQRGNFPDRFSGHQFPNYSSELNVNALLLGDSALYLCASSLGLASHEQFFGPGTRLTVL.

The gene calls are TRBV2 and TRBJ2-1, with TRBD2 identical over 8 bases. Looked up from germline, CDR1 is SNHLY and CDR2 is FYNNEI. The length of the CDR3 is 13 residues. The ends lost 7 bases at V and 8 bases at J; junction bases unmatched: 7. The CDR3 sequence: CASIERGTDEQFF. In DNA form, the CDR3 reads TGTGCCAGCATTGAGCGGGGGACCGATGAGCAGTTCTTC.

The chain employs TRBV16 and TRBJ2-1, with D uncertain. This CDR3 comprises 14 residues. Germline-derived CDR1 and CDR2 are KGHSY and FQNENV. Trimming took 1 base from V and 3 from J, leaving 7 bases between them. The CDR3 bases are TGTGCCAGCAGCCAATTACAGAGCTACAATGAGCAGTTCTTC. It is translated as CASSQLQSYNEQFF.

The chain uses TRBV29-1 and TRBJ2-1; 9 bases match TRBD2. The CDR3 sequence is 14 residues long. Per germline, CDR1 SQVTM and CDR2 ANQGSEA. The V gene end was trimmed by 6 bases and the J gene end by 6 bases; junction bases not matched to a gene: 9. CDR3 residues: CSVYWASGTNEQFF. The CDR3 nucleotides are TGCAGCGTCTACTGGGCTAGCGGGACCAATGAGCAGTTCTTC.

The chain couples TRBV30 to TRBJ2-7, with a possible D match to TRBD2 (6 bases). V was cut by 4 bases and J by 1 base, with 14 bases left in between. Per germline, CDR1 GTSNPN and CDR2 SVGIG (reference sequence). The CDR3 consists of 14 residues. CDR3 loop: CAWTPGRISYEQYF. The DNA of the CDR3 is TGTGCCTGGACGCCCGGGAGAATATCCTACGAGCAGTACTTC.

The rearrangement links TRBV7-2 to TRBJ2-2; a weak D match, TRBD1 (5 bases). V was trimmed by 3 bases and J by 3 bases, leaving 11 bases between them. The CDR3 loop spans 15 amino acids. CDR1 SGHTA and CDR2 FQGNSA come from the germline V gene. The CDR3 region is CASSFAGLDTGELFF. The CDR3 nucleotides are TGTGCCAGCAGCTTCGCAGGGTTGGACACCGGGGAGCTGTTTTTT.

The genes are TRBV7-4 and TRBJ2-7, with D perhaps matching TRBD1 (8 bases). This CDR3 spans 15 amino acids. CDR1 is SGHVT, CDR2 SQSDAQ, per germline. Trimming pared 6 bases from V and 6 bases from J, leaving 21 bases between. The CDR3 loop is CASRQGGSSGLEQYF. The CDR3 bases are TGTGCCAGCAGACAGGGGGGGTCCTCGGGCCTCGAGCAGTACTTC.